Listed here are 13 T cell receptor beta chains from one sample, sequenced in a study of blood T cell repertoires in COVID-19 (dated by TCRdb to 2020 to 2021). The library was generated by the immunoSEQ multiplex PCR assay. TCRdb took over this immuneACCESS table, retaining in-frame rearrangements with V and J assigned. Such tables are incomplete; in checked studies, under half of the missing clones stem from an unresolved V gene, and the remainder is unexplained. In this sample the table shows 380,000 or so clones, approximately 86% of which occur a single time. Of the sample, 7.1% is held by the ten largest clones. The source material was peripheral blood. Every receptor here comes from a woman aged 60-70 years with COVID-19, enrolled during active disease.

This CDR3 is CAWSRDTQYF. Written as DNA, the CDR3 is TGTGCCTGGAGTCGAGATACGCAGTATTTT. This chain uses TRBV30 with TRBJ2-3; unclear D gene. Germline CDR1 is GTSNPN and CDR2 is SVGIG (reference sequence). V was pared by 2 bases and J by 5 bases, with 2 bases between. This CDR3 spans 10 amino acids.

The chain combines TRBV6-5 with TRBJ2-5, with a weak D call TRBD1 (5 bases). Germline CDR1 and CDR2: MNHEY and SVGAGI. V was pared by 6 bases and J by 5 bases, with 19 bases between. CDR3 length equals 15 residues. The DNA of the CDR3 is TGTGCCAGCAGCGTCCAGTTATTGGGGCATGAGACCCAGTACTTC. As protein: CASSVQLLGHETQYF.

The J gene is TRBJ2-5, the V gene TRBV19, with 11 bases that match TRBD1. Per the germline V gene, CDR1 is LNHDA and CDR2 is SQIVND (reference sequence). CDR3 length: 18 residues. Trimming took 3 bases from V and 5 from J; bases not matched to a gene: 14. The CDR3 region is CASSIFPGQGAWKETQYF. In nucleotides, the CDR3 is TGTGCCAGTAGTATCTTTCCAGGACAGGGGGCGTGGAAGGAGACCCAGTACTTC.

The V call is TRBV5-4, the J call TRBJ2-7; tentative D call: TRBD2 (6 bases). Germline V CDR1 and CDR2: SGHNT, YYREEE (reference sequence). This CDR3 is built from 15 residues. Between the trimmed V and J ends, which lost 2 bases and 0 bases, there was a span of 12 bases. CDR3 coding DNA: TGTGCCAGCAGCTTCTCGGCGGGATCCTCCTACGAGCAGTACTTC. Amino acids: CASSFSAGSSYEQYF.

V and J are TRBV28 and TRBJ2-2, with TRBD1 as a possible D gene (5 bases). The CDR3 is made up of 13 amino acids. Trimming took 7 bases from V and 5 from J, leaving 11 bases between them. The germline CDR1 and CDR2 sequences are MDHEN and SYDVKM. CDR3 coding DNA: TGTGCCAGCATAGGGGCAGGGACCGGGGAGCTGTTTTTT. Translated: CASIGAGTGELFF.

This chain joins TRBV10-3 and TRBJ1-1; 11 positions agree with TRBD1. The V segment lost 4 bases and the J segment 8 bases; nucleotides outside the gene matches: 3. Germline CDR1 is ENHRY and CDR2 is SYGVKD. The CDR3 contains 13 residues. CDR3 loop: CAISGTGGLEAFF. CDR3 nucleotides: TGTGCCATCAGTGGGACAGGGGGCCTGGAAGCTTTCTTT.

The V call is TRBV5-1, the J call TRBJ2-7; D not resolved. The ends were cut back, 0 bases at V and 0 bases at J, with 7 bases in the middle. This CDR3 is 14 amino acids long. Looked up from germline, CDR1 is SGHRS and CDR2 is YFSETQ. CDR3 DNA: TGCGCCAGCAGCTTGGTGACACGCTCCTACGAGCAGTACTTC. As protein: CASSLVTRSYEQYF.

V usage is TRBV18 and J usage is TRBJ1-6, with TRBD1 matching 10 bases. After removal of 4 bases from V and 7 bases from J, the junction contained 7 bases not matched to a gene. Germline values: CDR1 KGHSH, CDR2 LQKENI. This CDR3 has 16 residues. This chain's CDR3 is CASSLTGQGGNSPLHF. In DNA form, the CDR3 reads TGTGCCAGCTCACTCACCGGACAGGGGGGAAATTCACCCCTCCACTTT.

The genes are TRBV7-9 and TRBJ1-2; 9 nucleotides line up with TRBD1. Trimming at V came to 5 bases and at J to 0 bases, leaving 4 bases not matched to a gene. CDR1 and CDR2 from the germline V gene are SEHNR and FQNEAQ (reference sequence). The CDR3 totals 15 residues. This chain's CDR3 is CASSLTGGANYGYTF. The CDR3 DNA is TGTGCCAGCAGCCTTACAGGGGGCGCTAACTATGGCTACACCTTC.

This sequence joins TRBV7-6 and TRBJ2-1, with 9 bases fitting TRBD2. Germline values: CDR1 SGHVS, CDR2 FNYEAQ. CDR3 length: 15 amino acids. With V trimmed by 5 bases and J by 5 bases, 7 bases remained unmatched. Here the CDR3 reads CASSPGAGGHNEQFF. The CDR3 nucleotides are TGTGCCAGCAGCCCAGGGGCGGGGGGGCACAATGAGCAGTTCTTC.

The chain couples TRBV29-1 to TRBJ1-2; D is unclear. Looked up from germline, CDR1 is SQVTM and CDR2 is ANQGSEA. The V and J ends lost 3 bases and 2 bases respectively, with 7 bases between them. This CDR3 is built from 12 residues. The CDR3 loop is CSVDFSNYGYTF. CDR3 in DNA: TGCAGCGTTGACTTTTCGAACTATGGCTACACCTTC.

The CDR3 bases are TGTGCCAGCAGCCAAGACGCCGGGGAGCTGTTTTTT. Translating gives CASSQDAGELFF. The chain combines TRBV3-1 (or the pseudogene TRBV3-2) with TRBJ2-2; D call uncertain. The CDR3 totals 12 residues. Germline-derived CDR1 and CDR2 are LGHDT and YNNKEL (reference sequence). Between the trimmed V and J ends, which lost 0 bases and 6 bases, there was a span of 2 bases.

The V gene is TRBV7-3, the J gene TRBJ1-2; possibly TRBD1 for D (6 bases). Germline CDR1 SGHTA, CDR2 FQGTGA. V shed 2 bases and J shed 0 bases, with 10 bases lying between them. The CDR3 consists of 15 residues. CDR3 nucleotides: TGTGCCAGCAGCTTACAACAGGGCTCTAACTATGGCTACACCTTC. Its translation: CASSLQQGSNYGYTF.